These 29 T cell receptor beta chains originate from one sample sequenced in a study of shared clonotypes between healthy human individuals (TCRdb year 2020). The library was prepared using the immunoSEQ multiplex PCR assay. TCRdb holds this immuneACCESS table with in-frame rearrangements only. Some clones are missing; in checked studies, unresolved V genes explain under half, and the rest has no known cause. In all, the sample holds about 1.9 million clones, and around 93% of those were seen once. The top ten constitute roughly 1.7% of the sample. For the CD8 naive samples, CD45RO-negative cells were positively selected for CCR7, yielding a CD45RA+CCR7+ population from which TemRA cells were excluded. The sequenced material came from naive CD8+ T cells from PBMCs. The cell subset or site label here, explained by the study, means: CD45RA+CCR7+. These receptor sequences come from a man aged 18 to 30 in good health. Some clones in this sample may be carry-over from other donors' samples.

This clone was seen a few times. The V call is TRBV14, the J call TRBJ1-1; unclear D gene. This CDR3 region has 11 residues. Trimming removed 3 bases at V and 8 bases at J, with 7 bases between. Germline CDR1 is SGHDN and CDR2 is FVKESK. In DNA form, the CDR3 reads TGTGCCAGCAGCCAGGGATTAGAAGCTTTCTTT. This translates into CASSQGLEAFF.

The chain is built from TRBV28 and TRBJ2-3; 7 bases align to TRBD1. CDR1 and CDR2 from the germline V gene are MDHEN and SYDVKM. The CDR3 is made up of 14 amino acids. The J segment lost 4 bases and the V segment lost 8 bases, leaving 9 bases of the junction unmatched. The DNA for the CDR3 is TGTGCCAGCCAGGGGGTAAAGATCGCAGATACGCAGTATTTT. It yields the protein CASQGVKIADTQYF.

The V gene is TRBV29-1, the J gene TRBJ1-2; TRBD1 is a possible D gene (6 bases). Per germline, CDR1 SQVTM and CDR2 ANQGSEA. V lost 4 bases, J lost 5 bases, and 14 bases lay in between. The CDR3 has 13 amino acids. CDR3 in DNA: TGCAGCGTTGGATTCGGACAGCAATATGGCTACACCTTC. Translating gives CSVGFGQQYGYTF.

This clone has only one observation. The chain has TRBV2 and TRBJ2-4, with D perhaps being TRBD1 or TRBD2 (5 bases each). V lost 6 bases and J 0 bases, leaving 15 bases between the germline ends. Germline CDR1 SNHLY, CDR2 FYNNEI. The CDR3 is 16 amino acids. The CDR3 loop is CASSPTTGLAKNIQYF. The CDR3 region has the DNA TGTGCCAGCAGCCCGACTACGGGGCTAGCCAAAAACATTCAGTACTTC. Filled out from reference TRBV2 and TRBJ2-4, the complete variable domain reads EPEVTQTPSHQVTQMGQEVILRCVPISNHLYFYWYRQILGQKVEFLVSFYNNEISEKSEIFDDQFSVERPDGSNFTLKIRSTKLEDSAMYFCASSPTTGLAKNIQYFGAGTRLSVL.

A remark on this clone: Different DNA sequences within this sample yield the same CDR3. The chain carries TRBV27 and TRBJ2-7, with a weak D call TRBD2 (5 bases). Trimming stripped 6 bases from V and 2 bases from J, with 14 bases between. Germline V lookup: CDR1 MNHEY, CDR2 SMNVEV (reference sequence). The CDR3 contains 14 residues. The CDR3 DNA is TGTGCCAGCAGCTCGGGAAGGAAGGCCTACGAGCAGTACTTC. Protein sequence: CASSSGRKAYEQYF.

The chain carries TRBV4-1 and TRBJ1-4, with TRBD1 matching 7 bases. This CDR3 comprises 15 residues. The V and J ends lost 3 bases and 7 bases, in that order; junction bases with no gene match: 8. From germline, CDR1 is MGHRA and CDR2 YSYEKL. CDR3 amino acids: CASSHAGGRGEKLFF. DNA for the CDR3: TGCGCCAGCAGCCACGCAGGGGGTAGAGGTGAAAAACTGTTTTTT.

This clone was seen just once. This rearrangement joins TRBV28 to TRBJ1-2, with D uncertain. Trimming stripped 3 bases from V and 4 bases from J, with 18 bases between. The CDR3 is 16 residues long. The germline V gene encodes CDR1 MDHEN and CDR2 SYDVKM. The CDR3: CASSFGGWEDRYGYTF. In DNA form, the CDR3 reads TGTGCCAGCAGTTTTGGTGGGTGGGAGGACCGCTATGGCTACACCTTC.

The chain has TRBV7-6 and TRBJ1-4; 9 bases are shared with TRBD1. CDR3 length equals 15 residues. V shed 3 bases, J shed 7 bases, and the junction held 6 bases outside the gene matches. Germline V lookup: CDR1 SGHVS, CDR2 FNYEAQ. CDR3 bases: TGTGCCAGCAGCTTCAACAGGGGGCGGCGTGAAAAACTGTTTTTT. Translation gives CASSFNRGRREKLFF.

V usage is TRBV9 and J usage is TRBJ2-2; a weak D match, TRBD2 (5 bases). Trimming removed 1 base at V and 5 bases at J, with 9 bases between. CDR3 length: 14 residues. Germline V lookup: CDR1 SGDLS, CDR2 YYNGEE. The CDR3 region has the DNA TGTGCCAGCAGCGTATCCGGGGTAACCGGGGAGCTGTTTTTT. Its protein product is CASSVSGVTGELFF.

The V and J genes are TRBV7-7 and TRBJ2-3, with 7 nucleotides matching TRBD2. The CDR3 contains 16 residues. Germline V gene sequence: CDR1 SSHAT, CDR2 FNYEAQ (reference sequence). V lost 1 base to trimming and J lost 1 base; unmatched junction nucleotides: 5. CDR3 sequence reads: CASSLGLSGGTDTQYF. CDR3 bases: TGTGCCAGCAGCTTAGGTCTGAGCGGGGGCACAGATACGCAGTATTTT.

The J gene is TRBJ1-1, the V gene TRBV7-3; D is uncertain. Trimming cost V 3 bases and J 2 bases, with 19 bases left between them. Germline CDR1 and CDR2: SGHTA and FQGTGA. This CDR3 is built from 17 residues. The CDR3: CASSFLNRHTSNTEAFF. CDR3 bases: TGTGCCAGCAGCTTTCTAAACCGACACACTTCCAACACTGAAGCTTTCTTT.

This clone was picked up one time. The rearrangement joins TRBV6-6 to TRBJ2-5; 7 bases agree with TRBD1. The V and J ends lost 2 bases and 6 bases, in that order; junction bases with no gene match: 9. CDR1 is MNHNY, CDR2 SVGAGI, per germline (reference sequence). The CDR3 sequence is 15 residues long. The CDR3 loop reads CASSYMVGGAKTQYF. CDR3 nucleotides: TGTGCCAGCAGTTACATGGTAGGGGGCGCGAAGACCCAGTACTTC.

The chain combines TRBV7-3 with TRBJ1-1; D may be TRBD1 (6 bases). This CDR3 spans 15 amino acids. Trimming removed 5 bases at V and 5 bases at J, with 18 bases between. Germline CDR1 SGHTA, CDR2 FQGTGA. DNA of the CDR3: TGTGCCAGCAGCAACGCAGGGGAAGGTAGGACTGAAGCTTTCTTT. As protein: CASSNAGEGRTEAFF.

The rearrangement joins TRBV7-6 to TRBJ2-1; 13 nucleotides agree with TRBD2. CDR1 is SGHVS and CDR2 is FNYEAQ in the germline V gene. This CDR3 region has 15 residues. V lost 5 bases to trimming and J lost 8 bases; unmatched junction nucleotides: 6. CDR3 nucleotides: TGTGCCAGCAGCCGAAAACTAGCGGGAGGGTATGAGCAGTTCTTC. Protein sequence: CASSRKLAGGYEQFF.

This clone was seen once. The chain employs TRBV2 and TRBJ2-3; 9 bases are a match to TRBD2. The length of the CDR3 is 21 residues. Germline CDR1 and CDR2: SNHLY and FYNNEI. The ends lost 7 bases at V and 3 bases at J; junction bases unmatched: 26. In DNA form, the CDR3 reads TGTGCCAGCATGACCCTTGGCGGCAGGGCGGGAGGGCCCTCTCATACAGATACGCAGTATTTT. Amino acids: CASMTLGGRAGGPSHTDTQYF.

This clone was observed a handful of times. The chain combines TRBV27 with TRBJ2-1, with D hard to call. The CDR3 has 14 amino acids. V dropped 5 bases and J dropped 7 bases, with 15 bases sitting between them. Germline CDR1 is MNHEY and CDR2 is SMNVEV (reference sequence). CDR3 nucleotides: TGTGCCAGCAGTCACCCAAACCGGGCAAATGAGCAGTTCTTC. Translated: CASSHPNRANEQFF.

The CDR3 region is CASSLSTGLDEKLFF. CDR3 coding DNA: TGTGCCAGCAGCCTCTCGACAGGGTTGGATGAAAAACTGTTTTTT. The chain recombines TRBV11-2 with TRBJ1-4, with 7 bases lining up with TRBD1. The CDR3 runs to 15 residues. Germline V lookup: CDR1 SGHAT, CDR2 FQNNGV. The V and J ends lost 5 bases and 6 bases, in that order; junction bases with no gene match: 9.

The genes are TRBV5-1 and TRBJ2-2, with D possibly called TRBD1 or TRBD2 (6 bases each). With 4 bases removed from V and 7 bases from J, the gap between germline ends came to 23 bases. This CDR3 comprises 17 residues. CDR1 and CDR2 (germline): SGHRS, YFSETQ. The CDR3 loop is CASSPPQVGGRGGELFF. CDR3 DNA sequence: TGCGCCAGCAGCCCCCCCCAGGTAGGGGGGCGAGGCGGGGAGCTGTTTTTT.

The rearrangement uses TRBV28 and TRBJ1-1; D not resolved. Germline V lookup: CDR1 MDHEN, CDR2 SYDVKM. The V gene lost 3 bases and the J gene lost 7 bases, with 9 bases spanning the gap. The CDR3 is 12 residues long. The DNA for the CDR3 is TGTGCCAGCAGTTTGAAGCCCGATGAAGCTTTCTTT. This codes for CASSLKPDEAFF.

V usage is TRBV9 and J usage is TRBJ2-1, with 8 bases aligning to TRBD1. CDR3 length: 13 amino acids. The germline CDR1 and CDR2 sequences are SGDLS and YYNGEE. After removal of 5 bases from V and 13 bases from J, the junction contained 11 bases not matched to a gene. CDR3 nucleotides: TGTGCCAGCAGTGCGTCCACAGGGGGAGGACAGTTCTTC. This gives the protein CASSASTGGGQFF. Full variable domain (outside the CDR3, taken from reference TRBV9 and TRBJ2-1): DSGVTQTPKHLITATGQRVTLRCSPRSGDLSVYWYQQSLDQGLQFLIQYYNGEERAKGNILERFSAQQFPDLHSELNLSSLELGDSALYFCASSASTGGGQFFGPGTRLTVL.

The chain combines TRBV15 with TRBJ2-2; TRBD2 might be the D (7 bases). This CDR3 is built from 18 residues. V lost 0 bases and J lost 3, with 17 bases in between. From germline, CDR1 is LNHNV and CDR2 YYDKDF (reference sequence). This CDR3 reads CATSRDWAGEGDTGELFF. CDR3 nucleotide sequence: TGTGCCACCAGCAGAGATTGGGCCGGGGAGGGGGACACCGGGGAGCTGTTTTTT. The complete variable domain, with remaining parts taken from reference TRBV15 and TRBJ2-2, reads DAMVIQNPRYQVTQFGKPVTLSCSQTLNHNVMYWYQQKSSQAPKLLFHYYDKDFNNEADTPDNFQSRRPNTSFCFLDIRSPGLGDTAMYLCATSRDWAGEGDTGELFFGEGSRLTVL.

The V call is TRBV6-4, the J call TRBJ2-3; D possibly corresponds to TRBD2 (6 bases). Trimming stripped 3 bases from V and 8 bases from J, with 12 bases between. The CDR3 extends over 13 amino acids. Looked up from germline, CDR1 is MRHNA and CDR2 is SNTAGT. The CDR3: CASSETSLATQYF. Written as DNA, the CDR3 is TGTGCCAGCAGTGAAACTAGCTTGGCTACGCAGTATTTT.

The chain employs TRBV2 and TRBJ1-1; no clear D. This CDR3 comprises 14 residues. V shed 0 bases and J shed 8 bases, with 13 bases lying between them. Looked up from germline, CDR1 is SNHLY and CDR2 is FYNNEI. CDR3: CASSEAGLLWEAFF. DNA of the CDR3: TGTGCCAGCAGTGAAGCAGGCCTCTTGTGGGAAGCTTTCTTT.

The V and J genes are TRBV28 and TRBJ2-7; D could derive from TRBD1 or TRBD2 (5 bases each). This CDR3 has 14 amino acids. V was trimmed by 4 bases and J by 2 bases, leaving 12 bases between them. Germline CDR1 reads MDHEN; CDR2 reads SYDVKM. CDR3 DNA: TGTGCCAGCAGTTCCCGGGACCGGGCCTACGAGCAGTACTTC. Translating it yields CASSSRDRAYEQYF.

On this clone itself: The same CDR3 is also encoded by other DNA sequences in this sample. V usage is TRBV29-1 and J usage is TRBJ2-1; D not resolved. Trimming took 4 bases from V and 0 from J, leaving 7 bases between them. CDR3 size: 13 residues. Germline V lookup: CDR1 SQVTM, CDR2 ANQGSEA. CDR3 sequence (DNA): TGCAGCGTTGGTCTGGGCTCCTACAATGAGCAGTTCTTC. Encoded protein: CSVGLGSYNEQFF.

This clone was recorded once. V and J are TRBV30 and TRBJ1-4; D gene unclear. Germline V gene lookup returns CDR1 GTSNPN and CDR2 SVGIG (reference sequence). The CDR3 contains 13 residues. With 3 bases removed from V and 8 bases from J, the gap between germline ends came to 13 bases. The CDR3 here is CAWSPGWREKLFF. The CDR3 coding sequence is TGTGCCTGGAGCCCGGGATGGCGAGAAAAACTGTTTTTT.

The chain's CDR3 is CASSLGSMGAQHF. DNA for the CDR3: TGTGCCAGCAGTTTAGGCAGCATGGGAGCCCAGCATTTT. The gene calls are TRBV28 and TRBJ1-5, with D hard to call. V was cut by 2 bases and J by 11 bases, with 13 bases left in between. This CDR3 is built from 13 residues. Germline CDR1 and CDR2: MDHEN and SYDVKM.

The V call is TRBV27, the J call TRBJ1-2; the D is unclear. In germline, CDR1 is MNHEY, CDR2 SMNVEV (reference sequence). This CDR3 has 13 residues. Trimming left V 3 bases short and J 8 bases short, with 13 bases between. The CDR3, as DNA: TGTGCCAGCAGTTTGATGGGGTTTGAGGGCTACACCTTC. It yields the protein CASSLMGFEGYTF.

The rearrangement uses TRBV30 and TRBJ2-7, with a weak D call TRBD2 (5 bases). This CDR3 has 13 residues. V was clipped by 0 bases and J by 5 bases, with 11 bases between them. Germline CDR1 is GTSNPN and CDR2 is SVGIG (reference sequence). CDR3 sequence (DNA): TGTGCCTGGAGTGTACGGGGTCTGAACGAGCAGTACTTC. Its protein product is CAWSVRGLNEQYF.